The 30 T cell receptor beta chains given below trace back to one sample, sequenced in a study of shared clonotypes between healthy human individuals. The protocol was immunoSEQ multiplex PCR, while the TCRdb copy is restricted to in-frame clones and leaves out a portion. Of around 700,000 clones in the sample, roughly 70% were seen once. Sequencing used memory CD4+ T cells sorted from blood. Subset meaning: CD45RA-negative fraction. These receptors were taken from a woman under 40 in good health.

This chain joins TRBV29-1 and TRBJ2-7; 9 bases map to TRBD2. The V gene end was trimmed by 7 bases and the J gene end by 4 bases; junction bases not matched to a gene: 11. The CDR3 is 14 amino acids. CDR1 is SQVTM and CDR2 is ANQGSEA in the germline V gene. CDR3 sequence: CSAPPGLAGYEQYF. In DNA form, the CDR3 reads TGCAGCGCCCCCCCCGGGCTAGCGGGGTACGAGCAGTACTTC.

The chain is built from TRBV9 and TRBJ2-2; 9 bases match TRBD1. The CDR3 runs to 16 residues. The V segment lost 0 bases and the J segment 4 bases; nucleotides outside the gene matches: 4. Germline CDR1 and CDR2: SGDLS and YYNGEE. CDR3 bases: TGTGCCAGCAGCGTAGAGATGACAGGGGGCACCGGGGAGCTGTTTTTT. It encodes CASSVEMTGGTGELFF.

This clone has just one count. The chain combines TRBV28 with TRBJ1-2, with TRBD1 identical over 7 bases. The CDR3 loop spans 15 amino acids. CDR1 and CDR2 (germline): MDHEN, SYDVKM. Losses at the gene ends were 5 bases for V and 5 bases for J; bases not matched to a gene: 11. The CDR3 DNA sequence: TGTGCCAGCAGTCAGCCGCGCCAGGGGGAGTATGGCTACACCTTC. This sequence encodes CASSQPRQGEYGYTF.

This rearrangement joins TRBV9 to TRBJ2-7; 9 nucleotides line up with TRBD2. After removal of 3 bases from V and 7 bases from J, the junction contained 8 bases not matched to a gene. The CDR3 totals 14 residues. CDR1 and CDR2 from the germline V gene are SGDLS and YYNGEE. The CDR3 sequence is CASSALAGSWEQYF. The CDR3 region has the DNA TGTGCCAGCAGCGCTCTAGCGGGGAGTTGGGAGCAGTACTTC.

The J gene is TRBJ2-7, the V gene TRBV7-2; D might be TRBD2 (5 bases). This CDR3 is 15 amino acids long. The V gene lost 9 bases and the J gene lost 2 bases, with 20 bases spanning the gap. Per the germline V gene, CDR1 is SGHTA and CDR2 is FQGNSA. Here the CDR3 reads CASTERETTAYEQYF. CDR3 coding DNA: TGTGCCAGTACAGAAAGGGAGACAACCGCCTACGAGCAGTACTTC.

The chain couples TRBV18 to TRBJ2-3; D is unclear. This CDR3 is 15 amino acids long. Trimming shortened V by 2 bases and J by 3 bases, and 12 bases separated the two germline ends. Germline loops: CDR1 KGHSH, CDR2 LQKENI. The CDR3 coding sequence is TGTGCCAGCTCACCAGTGGCGGAAACGACAGATACGCAGTATTTT. Amino acids: CASSPVAETTDTQYF.

The rearrangement links TRBV6-5 to TRBJ2-7, with no clear D. The CDR3 consists of 13 residues. CDR1 and CDR2 from the germline V gene are MNHEY and SVGAGI. Deletions cut 6 bases from V and 5 bases from J, with 14 bases between. DNA for the CDR3: TGTGCCAGCAGCCAGTATTCGATCGACGAGCAGTACTTC. Its protein product is CASSQYSIDEQYF.

This clone was counted a single time. The chain combines TRBV27 with TRBJ1-2; D possibly corresponds to TRBD1 (5 bases). Trimming took off 5 bases at V and 11 bases at J, with 18 bases between the two ends. Per the germline V gene, CDR1 is MNHEY and CDR2 is SMNVEV (reference sequence). The length of the CDR3 is 13 residues. This CDR3 is CASSPSGTPRYTF. CDR3 in DNA: TGTGCCAGCAGTCCCTCCGGGACGCCCAGATACACCTTC.

The chain recombines TRBV6-1 with TRBJ2-1; 8 bases agree with TRBD1. Germline CDR1 MNHNS, CDR2 SASEGT. CDR3 length: 13 amino acids. Unmatched junction bases numbered 4, after V lost 6 bases and J lost 6 bases. CDR3 DNA: TGTGCCAGCAGACGAACAGGGGGCAATGAGCAGTTCTTC. Its translation is CASRRTGGNEQFF.

This chain connects TRBV5-1 to TRBJ1-6; D remains ambiguous. V lost 0 bases and J lost 11, with 15 bases in between. Germline V CDR1 and CDR2: SGHRS, YFSETQ. The CDR3 runs to 15 residues. This CDR3 is CASSLDDNHRTPLHF. The CDR3 DNA is TGCGCCAGCAGCTTGGACGACAACCATCGCACACCCCTCCACTTT.

About this clone itself: Within the sample, other DNA sequences also encode this same CDR3. This chain joins TRBV18 and TRBJ2-5, with D maybe TRBD1 (6 bases). V lost 1 base to trimming and J lost 2 bases, with 8 bases between them. This CDR3 region has 14 residues. Germline CDR1 is KGHSH and CDR2 is LQKENI. The CDR3 coding sequence is TGTGCCAGCTCACCACGTACAGGGCAAGAGACCCAGTACTTC. It codes for CASSPRTGQETQYF. Full variable domain (rest looked up from reference TRBV18 and TRBJ2-5): NAGVMQNPRHLVRRRGQEARLRCSPMKGHSHVYWYRQLPEEGLKFMVYLQKENIIDESGMPKERFSAEFPKEGPSILRIQQVVRGDSAAYFCASSPRTGQETQYFGPGTRLLVL.

The chain combines TRBV4-2 with TRBJ2-1, with TRBD2 identical over 9 bases. Germline CDR1 is LGHNA and CDR2 is YNFKEQ. The length of the CDR3 is 16 residues. The V and J ends lost 4 bases and 7 bases, in that order; junction bases with no gene match: 11. The CDR3 DNA is TGTGCCAGCAGCCCCTGGACTAGCGAGAGACAAAATGAGCAGTTCTTC. Translating it yields CASSPWTSERQNEQFF.

This clone is a singleton in its sample. The V gene is TRBV9, the J gene TRBJ2-6; 7 nucleotides agree with TRBD2. V gave up 1 base and J gave up 0 bases; unmatched junction bases: 7. The CDR3 extends over 18 amino acids. CDR1 and CDR2 (germline): SGDLS, YYNGEE. The CDR3 coding sequence is TGTGCCAGCAGCGTATCTACGTCGGGGGGCTCTGGGGCCAACGTCCTGACTTTC. It translates to CASSVSTSGGSGANVLTF.

The genes are TRBV2 and TRBJ1-2; tentative D call: TRBD1 (5 bases). The CDR3 loop spans 16 amino acids. Trimming pared 11 bases from V and 0 bases from J, leaving 22 bases between. Per the germline V gene, CDR1 is SNHLY and CDR2 is FYNNEI. In DNA form, the CDR3 reads TGTGCCGGCTTAATACGGGACTCCCGAACTAACTATGGCTACACCTTC. It is translated as CAGLIRDSRTNYGYTF.

This rearrangement joins TRBV27 to TRBJ1-2, with 9 bases aligning to TRBD1. Germline values: CDR1 MNHEY, CDR2 SMNVEV (reference sequence). The CDR3 has 18 residues. Losses at the gene ends were 1 base for V and 5 bases for J; bases not matched to a gene: 14. In DNA, the CDR3 is TGTGCCAGCAGTTTATATAGGGACAGGGACCATTTTGGGTATGGCTACACCTTC. Amino acid sequence: CASSLYRDRDHFGYGYTF.

A single count supports this clone. The rearrangement joins TRBV10-3 to TRBJ2-7, with 7 bases aligning to TRBD2. The ends lost 7 bases at V and 3 bases at J; junction bases unmatched: 9. There are 14 residues in the CDR3. Germline loops: CDR1 ENHRY, CDR2 SYGVKD. The chain's CDR3 is CAIKSLGGDYEQYF. In nucleotides, the CDR3 is TGTGCCATCAAGAGTCTTGGGGGGGACTACGAGCAGTACTTC.

This clone showed up just a few times. V usage is TRBV19 and J usage is TRBJ1-2; TRBD1 is a possible D gene (6 bases). The CDR3 extends over 13 amino acids. Germline V gives CDR1 LNHDA, CDR2 SQIVND (reference sequence). Trimming shortened V by 6 bases and J by 7 bases, and 15 bases separated the two germline ends. The CDR3 DNA sequence: TGTGCCAGTAGCCGTACAGGGTCCGGTGGCTACACCTTC. It encodes CASSRTGSGGYTF. Full variable domain (outside the CDR3, taken from reference TRBV19 and TRBJ1-2): DGGITQSPKYLFRKEGQNVTLSCEQNLNHDAMYWYRQDPGQGLRLIYYSQIVNDFQKGDIAEGYSVSREKKESFPLTVTSAQKNPTAFYLCASSRTGSGGYTFGSGTRLTVV.

As concerns this clone: This same CDR3 is encoded by further DNA sequences in the sample. V gene TRBV5-1 combines with J gene TRBJ2-2, with D perhaps assigned TRBD1 or TRBD2 (5 bases each). Trimming stripped 0 bases from V and 6 bases from J, with 15 bases between. There are 16 residues in the CDR3. Germline lookup yields CDR1 SGHRS and CDR2 YFSETQ. Here the CDR3 DNA reads TGCGCCAGCAGCTTGGGTGGGGGAGCTCGGTCCGGGGAGCTGTTTTTT. It specifies CASSLGGGARSGELFF.

This clone was observed many times. For the CDR3, the DNA is TGTGCCAGCAGTCGACTAGCGGGAGGCCTCTCCTACGAGCAGTACTTC. It specifies CASSRLAGGLSYEQYF. The chain recombines TRBV27 with TRBJ2-7, with 13 nucleotides matching TRBD2. With V trimmed by 5 bases and J by 0 bases, 4 bases remained unmatched. From germline, CDR1 is MNHEY and CDR2 SMNVEV (reference sequence). The CDR3 totals 16 residues.

V is TRBV7-9 and J is TRBJ2-7, with 8 bases aligning to TRBD2. Germline V lookup: CDR1 SEHNR, CDR2 FQNEAQ (reference sequence). Trimming took 4 bases from V and 3 from J; bases not matched to a gene: 14. The CDR3 is 17 residues long. CDR3 in amino acids: CASSSQGFGRAGYEQYF. DNA of the CDR3: TGTGCCAGCAGCTCTCAAGGATTCGGGAGGGCCGGCTACGAGCAGTACTTC.

This chain connects TRBV2 to TRBJ2-5; no reliable D call. Germline-derived CDR1 and CDR2 are SNHLY and FYNNEI. V shed 2 bases and J shed 1 base, with 11 bases lying between them. The CDR3 is 15 amino acids. CDR3 loop: CASSELRPSQETQYF. The CDR3 DNA reads TGTGCCAGCAGTGAACTCCGGCCCTCCCAAGAGACCCAGTACTTC.

This chain uses TRBV11-2 with TRBJ2-7, with TRBD1 identical over 9 bases. Trimming took 2 bases from V and 5 from J; bases not matched to a gene: 7. CDR3 length: 15 residues. Germline CDR1 reads SGHAT; CDR2 reads FQNNGV. CDR3 DNA: TGTGCCAGCAGCTTAAGGGGACAGGGCACCCACGAGCAGTACTTC. It yields the protein CASSLRGQGTHEQYF.

The rearrangement uses TRBV18 and TRBJ2-7; TRBD1 matches at 9 bases. CDR3 size: 14 residues. V lost 5 bases to trimming and J lost 4 bases; unmatched junction nucleotides: 6. Looked up from germline, CDR1 is KGHSH and CDR2 is LQKENI. CDR3 coding DNA: TGTGCCAGCTCAGGACAGGGGTACGCTTACGAGCAGTACTTC. Amino acids: CASSGQGYAYEQYF.

The genes are TRBV11-2 and TRBJ2-7, with 7 nucleotides matching TRBD2. The ends lost 5 bases at V and 2 bases at J; junction bases unmatched: 9. The germline CDR1 and CDR2 sequences are SGHAT and FQNNGV. The CDR3 covers 15 residues. CDR3 amino acids: CASSEPGREAYEQYF. For the CDR3, the DNA is TGTGCCAGCAGCGAACCGGGACGGGAGGCCTACGAGCAGTACTTC.

The chain is built from TRBV28 and TRBJ1-3; no clear D. Germline assignment: CDR1 MDHEN and CDR2 SYDVKM. This CDR3 region has 14 residues. Trimming stripped 4 bases from V and 4 bases from J, with 11 bases between. This CDR3 is CASSSLPIGNTIYF. The CDR3 nucleotides read TGTGCCAGCAGTTCCCTTCCAATCGGAAACACCATATATTTT.

The chain combines TRBV27 with TRBJ2-5, with D uncertain. The V gene's germline CDR1 is MNHEY and CDR2 SMNVEV (reference sequence). The V gene lost 6 bases and the J gene lost 4 bases, with 18 bases spanning the gap. This CDR3 spans 15 amino acids. The DNA of the CDR3 is TGTGCCAGCAGGGATGGAGATCTTGAAGGAGAGACCCAGTACTTC. Protein product: CASRDGDLEGETQYF.

The gene calls are TRBV2 and TRBJ2-1; D call uncertain. The V gene's germline CDR1 is SNHLY and CDR2 FYNNEI. The CDR3 runs 15 residues. The V end lost 9 bases, the J end lost 0 bases, and 15 bases lay between the germline ends. The CDR3 loop reads CASSLQSGSYNEQFF. CDR3 in DNA: TGTGCCAGTAGTCTTCAGTCTGGCTCCTACAATGAGCAGTTCTTC.

The V call is TRBV27, the J call TRBJ2-7, with 10 bases aligning to TRBD1. The V gene end was trimmed by 3 bases and the J gene end by 4 bases; junction bases not matched to a gene: 12. Germline V gene sequence: CDR1 MNHEY, CDR2 SMNVEV (reference sequence). The CDR3 spans 17 residues. The CDR3 spells CASSFLNPDRGGYEQYF. The CDR3 DNA sequence: TGTGCCAGCAGTTTCCTTAATCCGGACAGGGGGGGATACGAGCAGTACTTC.

V and J are TRBV7-9 and TRBJ2-7, with TRBD1 matching 10 bases. The CDR3 runs to 17 residues. After removal of 5 bases from V and 4 bases from J, the junction contained 14 bases not matched to a gene. Germline assignment: CDR1 SEHNR and CDR2 FQNEAQ (reference sequence). The CDR3: CASSRRDRGLDQYEQYF. CDR3 in DNA: TGTGCCAGCAGCCGCCGGGACAGGGGCCTGGATCAGTACGAGCAGTACTTC.

This clone appeared a few times. This chain connects TRBV7-6 to TRBJ2-3; unclear D gene. The germline V gene encodes CDR1 SGHVS and CDR2 FNYEAQ. V dropped 1 base and J dropped 6 bases, with 5 bases sitting between them. This CDR3 spans 12 amino acids. The CDR3 sequence is CASSLGRDTQYF. The CDR3 bases are TGTGCCAGCAGCTTAGGAAGGGATACGCAGTATTTT.